The TCR beta chain under discussion was sequenced for a study of blood T cells in healthy people across ages. V gave up 0 bases and J gave up 7 bases; unmatched junction bases: 8. CDR3 length: 15 amino acids. Per the germline V gene, CDR1 is SGDLS and CDR2 is YYNGEE. On this clonotype itself: A much larger clone lies a single base off, so this may be a read error.

It was with a sample-barcoded 5' primer and a J-beta primer mix that a second PCR of about 7 to 12 cycles was run. TCRdb independently ran MiXCR on the 5' RACE reads; one entry per CDR3 protein. The data show 600,000 or so distinct CDR3 sequences, with under 30% seen just once and 15% to 18% held by the top ten. This sequence originates from a woman older than 75 in good health. This chain connects TRBV9 to TRBJ2-7, with 9 bases fitting TRBD2. The sample was blood. The CDR3 sequence: CASSVGGGGGNEQYF. CDR3 DNA: TGTGCCAGCAGCGTAGGTGGCGGGGGGGGCAATGAGCAGTACTTC.